This TCR beta chain was sequenced for a study of blood T cell repertoires in COVID-19. V was clipped by 1 base and J by 4 bases, with 13 bases between them. The germline V gene encodes CDR1 LGHDT and CDR2 YNNKEL (reference sequence). This CDR3 is built from 15 residues. Sequenced by immunoSEQ multiplex PCR; TCRdb stores in-frame clones only, minus some. The data contain some 180,000 clones, 80% to 90% of them singletons. The sample taken for sequencing was peripheral blood. The chain uses TRBV3-1 (or the pseudogene TRBV3-2) and TRBJ1-2; D may be TRBD1 (6 bases). The clonotype comes from a woman aged 80 or older with acute or convalescent COVID-19. The CDR3 DNA reads as TGTGCCAGCAGCCAAGCAGGGGAAGGGGGCTATGGCTACACCTTC. This sequence encodes CASSQAGEGGYGYTF.